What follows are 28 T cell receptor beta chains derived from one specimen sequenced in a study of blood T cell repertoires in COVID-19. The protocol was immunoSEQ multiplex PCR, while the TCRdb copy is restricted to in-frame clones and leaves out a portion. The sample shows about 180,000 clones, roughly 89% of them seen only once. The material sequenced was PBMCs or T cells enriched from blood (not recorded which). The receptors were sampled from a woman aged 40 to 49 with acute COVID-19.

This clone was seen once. CDR3: CASSVGGGASYNEQFF. The DNA of the CDR3 is TGTGCCAGCAGCGTAGGGGGAGGGGCCTCCTACAATGAGCAGTTCTTC. The genes are TRBV9 and TRBJ2-1; 7 bases are a match to TRBD2. Germline lookup yields CDR1 SGDLS and CDR2 YYNGEE. J gave up 0 bases and V 0 bases, and 3 bases lay outside the gene matches. The CDR3 is 16 amino acids.

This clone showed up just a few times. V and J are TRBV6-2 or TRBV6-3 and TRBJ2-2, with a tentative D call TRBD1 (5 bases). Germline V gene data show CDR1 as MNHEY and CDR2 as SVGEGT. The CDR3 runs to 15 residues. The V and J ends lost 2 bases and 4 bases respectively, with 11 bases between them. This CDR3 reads CASSYPGAGTGELFF. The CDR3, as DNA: TGTGCCAGCAGTTACCCTGGGGCTGGCACCGGGGAGCTGTTTTTT.

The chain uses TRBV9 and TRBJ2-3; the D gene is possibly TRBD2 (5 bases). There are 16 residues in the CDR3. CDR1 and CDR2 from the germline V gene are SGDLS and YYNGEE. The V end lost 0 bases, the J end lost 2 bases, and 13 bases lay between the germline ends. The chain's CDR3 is CASSVANPGTTDTQYF. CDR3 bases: TGTGCCAGCAGCGTAGCCAATCCGGGAACCACAGATACGCAGTATTTT.

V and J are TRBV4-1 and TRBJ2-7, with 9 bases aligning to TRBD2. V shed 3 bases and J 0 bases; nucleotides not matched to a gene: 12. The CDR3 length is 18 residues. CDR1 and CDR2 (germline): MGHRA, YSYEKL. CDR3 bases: TGCGCCAGCAGCCATCCTCGGACTAGCGAATATAACTCCTACGAGCAGTACTTC. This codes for CASSHPRTSEYNSYEQYF.

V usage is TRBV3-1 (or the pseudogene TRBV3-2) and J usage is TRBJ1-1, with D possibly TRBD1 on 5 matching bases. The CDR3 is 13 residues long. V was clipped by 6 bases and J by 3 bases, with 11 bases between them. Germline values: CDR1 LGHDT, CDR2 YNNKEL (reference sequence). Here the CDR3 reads CASSLKGDTEAFF. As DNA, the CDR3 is TGTGCCAGCAGTTTAAAAGGGGACACTGAAGCTTTCTTT.

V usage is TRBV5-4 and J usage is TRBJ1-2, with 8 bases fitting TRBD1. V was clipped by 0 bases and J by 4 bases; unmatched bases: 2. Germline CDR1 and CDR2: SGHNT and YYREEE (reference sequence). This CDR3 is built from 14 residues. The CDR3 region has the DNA TGTGCCAGCAGCTTGGAACAGGGGGTCTATGGCTACACCTTC. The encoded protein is CASSLEQGVYGYTF.

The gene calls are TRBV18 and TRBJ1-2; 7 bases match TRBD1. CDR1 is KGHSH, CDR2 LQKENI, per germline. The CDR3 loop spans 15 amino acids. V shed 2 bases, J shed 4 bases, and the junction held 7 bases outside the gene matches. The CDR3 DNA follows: TGTGCCAGCTCACCAAGGGGCCAGGGGGGCTATGGCTACACCTTC. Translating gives CASSPRGQGGYGYTF. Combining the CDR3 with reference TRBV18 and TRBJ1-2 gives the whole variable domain NAGVMQNPRHLVRRRGQEARLRCSPMKGHSHVYWYRQLPEEGLKFMVYLQKENIIDESGMPKERFSAEFPKEGPSILRIQQVVRGDSAAYFCASSPRGQGGYGYTFGSGTRLTVV.

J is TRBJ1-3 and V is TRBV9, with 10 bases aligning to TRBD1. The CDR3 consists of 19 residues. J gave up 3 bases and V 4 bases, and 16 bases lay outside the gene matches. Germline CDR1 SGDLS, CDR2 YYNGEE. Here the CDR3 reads CASSPRTGGSRLSGNTIYF. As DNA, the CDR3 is TGTGCCAGCAGCCCCCGGACAGGGGGTTCTAGGCTCAGTGGAAACACCATATATTTT. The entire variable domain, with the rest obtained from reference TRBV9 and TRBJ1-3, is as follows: DSGVTQTPKHLITATGQRVTLRCSPRSGDLSVYWYQQSLDQGLQFLIQYYNGEERAKGNILERFSAQQFPDLHSELNLSSLELGDSALYFCASSPRTGGSRLSGNTIYFGEGSWLTVV.

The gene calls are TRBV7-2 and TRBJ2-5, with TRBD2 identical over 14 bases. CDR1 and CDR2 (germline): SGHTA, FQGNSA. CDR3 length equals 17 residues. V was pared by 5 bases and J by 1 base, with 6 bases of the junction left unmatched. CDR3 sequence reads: CASSPGTSGSSQETQYF. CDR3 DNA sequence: TGTGCCAGCAGCCCAGGGACTAGCGGGAGTTCCCAAGAGACCCAGTACTTC.

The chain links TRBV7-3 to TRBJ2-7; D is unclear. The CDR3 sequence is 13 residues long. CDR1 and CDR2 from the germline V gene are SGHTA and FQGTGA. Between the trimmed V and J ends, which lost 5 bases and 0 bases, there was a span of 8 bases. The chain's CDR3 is CASSPPGSYEQYF. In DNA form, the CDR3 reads TGTGCCAGCAGCCCCCCGGGCTCCTACGAGCAGTACTTC.

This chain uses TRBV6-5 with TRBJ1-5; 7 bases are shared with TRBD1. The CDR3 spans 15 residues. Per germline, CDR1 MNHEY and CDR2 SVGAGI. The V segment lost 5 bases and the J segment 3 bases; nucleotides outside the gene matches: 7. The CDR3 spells CASSPQGQLNQPQHF. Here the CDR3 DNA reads TGTGCCAGCAGTCCTCAGGGACAGCTCAATCAGCCCCAGCATTTT.

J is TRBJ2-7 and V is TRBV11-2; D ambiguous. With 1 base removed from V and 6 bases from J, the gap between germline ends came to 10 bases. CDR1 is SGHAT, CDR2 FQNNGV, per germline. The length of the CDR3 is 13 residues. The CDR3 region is CASSLGGSPEQYF. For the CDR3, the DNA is TGTGCCAGCAGCTTAGGCGGCAGTCCCGAGCAGTACTTC.

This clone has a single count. The CDR3: CAISALDMNTEAFF. The DNA for the CDR3 is TGTGCCATCAGTGCCCTGGACATGAACACTGAAGCTTTCTTT. The chain is built from TRBV10-3 and TRBJ1-1; a weak D match, TRBD1 (5 bases). V was clipped by 4 bases and J by 0 bases, with 9 bases between them. Per the germline V gene, CDR1 is ENHRY and CDR2 is SYGVKD. CDR3 length: 14 amino acids.

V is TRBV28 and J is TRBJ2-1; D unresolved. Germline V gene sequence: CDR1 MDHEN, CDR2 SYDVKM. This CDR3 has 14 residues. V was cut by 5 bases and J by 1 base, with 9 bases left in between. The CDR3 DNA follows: TGTGCCAGCAGTCCCCTGAGTTCCTACAATGAGCAGTTCTTC. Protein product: CASSPLSSYNEQFF. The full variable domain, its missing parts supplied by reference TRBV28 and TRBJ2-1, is DVKVTQSSRYLVKRTGEKVFLECVQDMDHENMFWYRQDPGLGLRLIYFSYDVKMKEKGDIPEGYSVSREKKERFSLILESASTNQTSMYLCASSPLSSYNEQFFGPGTRLTVL.

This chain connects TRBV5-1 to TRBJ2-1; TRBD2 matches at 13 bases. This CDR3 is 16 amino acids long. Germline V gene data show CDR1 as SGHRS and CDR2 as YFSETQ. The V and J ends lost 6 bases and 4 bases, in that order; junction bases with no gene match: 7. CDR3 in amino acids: CASTWTSGGLYNEQFF. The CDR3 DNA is TGCGCCAGCACTTGGACTAGCGGGGGATTGTACAATGAGCAGTTCTTC.

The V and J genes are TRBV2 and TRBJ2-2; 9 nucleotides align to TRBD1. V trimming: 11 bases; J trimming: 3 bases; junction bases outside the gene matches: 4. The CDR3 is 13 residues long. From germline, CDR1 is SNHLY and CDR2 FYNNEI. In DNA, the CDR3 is TGTGCCTTTCGGACAGGGGACACCGGGGAGCTGTTTTTT. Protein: CAFRTGDTGELFF. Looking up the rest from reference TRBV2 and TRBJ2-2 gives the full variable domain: EPEVTQTPSHQVTQMGQEVILRCVPISNHLYFYWYRQILGQKVEFLVSFYNNEISEKSEIFDDQFSVERPDGSNFTLKIRSTKLEDSAMYFCAFRTGDTGELFFGEGSRLTVL.

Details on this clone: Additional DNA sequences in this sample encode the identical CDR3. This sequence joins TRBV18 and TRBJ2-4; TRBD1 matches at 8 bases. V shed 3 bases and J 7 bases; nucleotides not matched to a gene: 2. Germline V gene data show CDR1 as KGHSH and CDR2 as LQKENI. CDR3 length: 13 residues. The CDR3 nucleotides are TGTGCCAGCTCACCCCAGGGGGCGAACATTCAGTACTTC. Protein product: CASSPQGANIQYF.

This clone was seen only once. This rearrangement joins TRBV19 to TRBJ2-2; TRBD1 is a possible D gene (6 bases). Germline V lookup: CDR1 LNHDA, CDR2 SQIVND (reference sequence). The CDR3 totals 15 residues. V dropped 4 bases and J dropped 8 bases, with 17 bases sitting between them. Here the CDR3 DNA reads TGTGCCAGTAGTAAAACTAAGACAGGCACAGGGGAGCTGTTTTTT. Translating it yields CASSKTKTGTGELFF.

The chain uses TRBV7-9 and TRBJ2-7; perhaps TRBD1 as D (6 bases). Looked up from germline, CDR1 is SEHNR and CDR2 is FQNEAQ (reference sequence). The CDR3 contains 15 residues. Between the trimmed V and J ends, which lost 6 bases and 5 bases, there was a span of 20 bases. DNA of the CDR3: TGTGCCAGCAGGCACAAACAGGGAAACTACCACGAGCAGTACTTC. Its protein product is CASRHKQGNYHEQYF.

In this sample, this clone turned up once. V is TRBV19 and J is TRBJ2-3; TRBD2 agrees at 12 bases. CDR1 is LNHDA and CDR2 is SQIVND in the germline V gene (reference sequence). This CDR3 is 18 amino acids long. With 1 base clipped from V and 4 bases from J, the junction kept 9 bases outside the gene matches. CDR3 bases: TGTGCCAGTAGTATAGTACCTAGCGGGAGGGCCTTGTCAGATACGCAGTATTTT. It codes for CASSIVPSGRALSDTQYF.

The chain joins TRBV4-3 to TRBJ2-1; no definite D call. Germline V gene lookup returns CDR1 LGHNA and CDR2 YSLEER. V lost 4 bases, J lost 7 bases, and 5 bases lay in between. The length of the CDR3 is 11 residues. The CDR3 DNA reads TGCGCCAGCAGCCGTAGTAATGAGCAGTTCTTC. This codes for CASSRSNEQFF.

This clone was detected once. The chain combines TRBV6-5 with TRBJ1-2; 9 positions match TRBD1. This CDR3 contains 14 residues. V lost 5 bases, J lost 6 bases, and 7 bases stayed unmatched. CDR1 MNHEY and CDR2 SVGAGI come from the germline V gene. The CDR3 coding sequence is TGTGCCAGCAGTCGGACAGGGGCGCTCCATGGCTACACCTTC. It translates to CASSRTGALHGYTF.

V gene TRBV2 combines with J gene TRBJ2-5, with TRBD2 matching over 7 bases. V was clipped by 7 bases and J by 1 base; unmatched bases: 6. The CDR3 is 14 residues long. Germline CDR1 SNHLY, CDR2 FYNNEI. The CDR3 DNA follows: TGTGCCAGCACCAAGCTAGCGGTCCAAGAGACCCAGTACTTC. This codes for CASTKLAVQETQYF.

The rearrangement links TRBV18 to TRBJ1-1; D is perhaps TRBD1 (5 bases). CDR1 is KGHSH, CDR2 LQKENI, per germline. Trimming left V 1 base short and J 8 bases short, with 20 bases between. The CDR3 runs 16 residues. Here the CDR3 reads CASSPRAGGPSDEAFF. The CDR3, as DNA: TGTGCCAGCTCACCACGAGCCGGGGGTCCATCCGACGAAGCTTTCTTT.

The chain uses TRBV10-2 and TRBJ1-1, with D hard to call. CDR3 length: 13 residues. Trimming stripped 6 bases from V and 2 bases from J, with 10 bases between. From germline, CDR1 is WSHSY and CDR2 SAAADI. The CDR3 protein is CASRNNPNTEAFF. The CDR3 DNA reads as TGCGCCAGCAGGAACAACCCCAACACTGAAGCTTTCTTT.

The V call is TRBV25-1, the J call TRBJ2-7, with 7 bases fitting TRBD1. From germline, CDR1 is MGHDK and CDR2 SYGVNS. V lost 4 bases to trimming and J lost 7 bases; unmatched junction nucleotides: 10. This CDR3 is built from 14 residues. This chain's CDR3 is CASSGRGPTAEQYF. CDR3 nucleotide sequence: TGTGCCAGCAGTGGTAGGGGGCCTACCGCGGAGCAGTACTTC.

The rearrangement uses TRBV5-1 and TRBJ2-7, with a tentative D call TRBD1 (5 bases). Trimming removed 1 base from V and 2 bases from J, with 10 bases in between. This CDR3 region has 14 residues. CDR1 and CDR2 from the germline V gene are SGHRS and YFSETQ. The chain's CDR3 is CASSLRDSTYEQYF. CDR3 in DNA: TGCGCCAGCAGCTTGAGAGACAGTACCTACGAGCAGTACTTC.

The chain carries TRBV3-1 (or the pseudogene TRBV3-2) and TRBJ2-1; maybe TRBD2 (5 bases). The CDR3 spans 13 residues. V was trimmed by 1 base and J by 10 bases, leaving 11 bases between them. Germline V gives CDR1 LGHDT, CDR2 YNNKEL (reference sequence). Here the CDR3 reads CASSQGTFLEQFF. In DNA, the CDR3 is TGTGCCAGCAGCCAAGGGACTTTCCTCGAGCAGTTCTTC.